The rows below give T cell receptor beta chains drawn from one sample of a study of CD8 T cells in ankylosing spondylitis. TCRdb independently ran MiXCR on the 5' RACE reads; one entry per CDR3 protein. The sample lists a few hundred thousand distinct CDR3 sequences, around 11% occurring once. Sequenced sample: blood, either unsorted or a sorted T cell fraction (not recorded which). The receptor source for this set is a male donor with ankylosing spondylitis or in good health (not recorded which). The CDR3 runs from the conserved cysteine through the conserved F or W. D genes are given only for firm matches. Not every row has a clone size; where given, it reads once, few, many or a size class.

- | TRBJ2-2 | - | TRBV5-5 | TGTGCCAGCAGCTTGTACCCCGACGCGAACACCGGGGAGCTGTTTTTT | CASSLYPDANTGELFF
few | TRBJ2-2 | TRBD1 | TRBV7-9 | TGTGCCAGCAGCCCCCCCCGGACAGGCCCTGGCACCGGGGAGCTGTTTTTT | CASSPPRTGPGTGELFF
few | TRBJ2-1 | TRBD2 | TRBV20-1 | TGCAGTGCTAGTAAGACTAGCGGGAGGAATGAGCAGTTCTTC | CSASKTSGRNEQFF
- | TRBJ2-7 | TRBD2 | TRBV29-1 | TGCAGCGTAACCCGGGAGGCCTACGAGCAGTACTTC | CSVTREAYEQYF
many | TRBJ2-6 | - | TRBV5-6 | TGTGCCAGCAGCTTGCGGGTTCCTGGGGCCAACGTCCTGACTTTC | CASSLRVPGANVLTF
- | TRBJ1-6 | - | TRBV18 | TGTGCCAGCTCGTTTCAGGGACCCGATACCCTCCACTTT | CASSFQGPDTLHF
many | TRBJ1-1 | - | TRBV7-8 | TGTGCCAGCAGCTTGTCCCAGGGAAACACTGAAGCTTTCTTT | CASSLSQGNTEAFF
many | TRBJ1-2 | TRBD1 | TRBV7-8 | TGTGCCAGCAGCCTCAGACAGGGGGCGCATAACTATGGCTACACCTTC | CASSLRQGAHNYGYTF
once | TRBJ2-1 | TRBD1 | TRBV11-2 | TGTGCCAGCAGCCGGACAGGCATCGACTACAATGAGCAGTTCTTC | CASSRTGIDYNEQFF
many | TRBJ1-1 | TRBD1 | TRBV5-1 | TGCGCCAGCAGGACAGGGGGCTCAGAAGCTTTCTTT | CASRTGGSEAFF
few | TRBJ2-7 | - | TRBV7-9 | TGTGCCAGCAGCTTCCCAATGGGGCACTCCTACGAGCAGTACTTC | CASSFPMGHSYEQYF
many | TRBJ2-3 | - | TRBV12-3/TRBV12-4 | TGTGCCAGCAGTCCGTCGCGGGACACGCAGTATTTT | CASSPSRDTQYF
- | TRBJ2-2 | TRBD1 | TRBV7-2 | TGTGCCAGCAGCCCGAAGGGGGCGAACATCGGGGAGCTGTTTTTT | CASSPKGANIGELFF
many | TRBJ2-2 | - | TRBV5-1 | TGCGCCAGCAGCTTGAGGGGTCCGACGAACACCGGGGAGCTGTTTTTT | CASSLRGPTNTGELFF
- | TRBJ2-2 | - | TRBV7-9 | TGTGCCAGCAGCCCAGAGGGGTACACCGGGGAGCTGTTTTTT | CASSPEGYTGELFF
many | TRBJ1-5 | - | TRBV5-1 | TGCGCCAGCAGCTTGGAGGGAAACTTGGGACAGCCCCAGCATTTT | CASSLEGNLGQPQHF
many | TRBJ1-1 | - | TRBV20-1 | TGCAGTGCGGGAATGCGGGACATTAGGACTGAAGCTTTCTTT | CSAGMRDIRTEAFF
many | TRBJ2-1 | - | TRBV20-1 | TGCAGTGCTGGGGGGCACGAGAATCGGCAGTTCTTC | CSAGGHENRQFF
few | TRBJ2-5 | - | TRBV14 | TGTGCCAGCAGCCAAGAAAGGGGTAGGGGATCACGAGAGACCCAGTACTTC | CASSQERGRGSRETQYF
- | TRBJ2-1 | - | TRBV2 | TGTGCCACCAAGACAGACTCCTACAATGAGCAGTTCTTC | CATKTDSYNEQFF
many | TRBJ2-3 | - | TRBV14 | TGTGCCAGCAGCCTGACCCGTACAGATACGCAGTATTTT | CASSLTRTDTQYF
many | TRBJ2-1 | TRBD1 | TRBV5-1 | TGCGCCAGCAGCTGGGACAGCGCAAACTACAATGAGCAGTTCTTC | CASSWDSANYNEQFF
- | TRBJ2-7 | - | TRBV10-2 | TGCGCCAGCAGGAAGGAAGGCGAATCCTACGAGCAGTACTTC | CASRKEGESYEQYF
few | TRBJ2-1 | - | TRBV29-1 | TGCAGCGTTTCCCCGGTAGGGGGTCGGTACAATGAGCAGTTCTTC | CSVSPVGGRYNEQFF
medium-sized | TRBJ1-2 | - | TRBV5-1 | TGCGCCAGCAGCTTATCCGAGGATTTCGGCTATGGCTACACCTTC | CASSLSEDFGYGYTF
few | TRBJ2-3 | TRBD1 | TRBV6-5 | TGTGCCAGCAGTTACAGCAGACAGGGGGCCCAAGATACGCAGTATTTT | CASSYSRQGAQDTQYF
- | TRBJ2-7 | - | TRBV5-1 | TGCGCCAGCAGCGTGGGGGTAGCATCCGACTACGAGCAGTACTTC | CASSVGVASDYEQYF
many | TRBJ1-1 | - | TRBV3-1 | TGTGCCAGCAGCCACACGGGGTCTGAAGCTTTCTTT | CASSHTGSEAFF
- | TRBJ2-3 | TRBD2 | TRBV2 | TGTGCCAGCAGTGGAGAGCGGGGAACAGATACGCAGTATTTT | CASSGERGTDTQYF
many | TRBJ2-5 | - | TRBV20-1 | TGCAGTGCTAGAGATCTTAGGGAAGAGACCCAGTACTTC | CSARDLREETQYF
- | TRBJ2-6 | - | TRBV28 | TGTGCCAGCAGCCCCCCTCCTCACCAGACTACCTTCTCTGGGGCCAACGTCCTGACTTTC | CASSPPPHQTTFSGANVLTF